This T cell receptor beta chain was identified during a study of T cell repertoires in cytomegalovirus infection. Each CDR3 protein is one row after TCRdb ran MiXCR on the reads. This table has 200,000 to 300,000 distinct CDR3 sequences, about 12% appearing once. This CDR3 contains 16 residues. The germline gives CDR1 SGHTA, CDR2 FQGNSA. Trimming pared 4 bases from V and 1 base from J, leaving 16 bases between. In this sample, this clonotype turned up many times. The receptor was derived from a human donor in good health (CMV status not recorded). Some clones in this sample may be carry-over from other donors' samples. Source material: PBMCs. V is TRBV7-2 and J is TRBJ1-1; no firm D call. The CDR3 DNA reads TGTGCCAGCAGCTCGACCCCCATGAGTGCGAACACTGAAGCTTTCTTT. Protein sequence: CASSSTPMSANTEAFF.